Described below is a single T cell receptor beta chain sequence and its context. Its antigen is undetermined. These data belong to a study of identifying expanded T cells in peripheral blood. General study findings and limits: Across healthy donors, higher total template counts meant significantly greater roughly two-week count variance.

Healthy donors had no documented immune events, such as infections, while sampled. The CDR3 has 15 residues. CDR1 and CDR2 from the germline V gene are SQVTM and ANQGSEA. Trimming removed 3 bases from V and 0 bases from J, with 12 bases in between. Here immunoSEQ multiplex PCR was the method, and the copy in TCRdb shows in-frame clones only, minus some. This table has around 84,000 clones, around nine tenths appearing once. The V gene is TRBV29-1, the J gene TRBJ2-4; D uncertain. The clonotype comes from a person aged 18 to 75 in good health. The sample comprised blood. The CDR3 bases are TGCAGCGTTGAGGAAGCTGGTCTAGCCAAAAACATTCAGTACTTC. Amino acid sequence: CSVEEAGLAKNIQYF. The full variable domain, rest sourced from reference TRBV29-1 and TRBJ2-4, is SAVISQKPSRDICQRGTSLTIQCQVDSQVTMMFWYRQQPGQSLTLIATANQGSEATYESGFVIDKFPISRPNLTFSTLTVSNMSPEDSSIYLCSVEEAGLAKNIQYFGAGTRLSVL.